Below, one T cell receptor (beta chain) is given with its context. The sample comes from a study of blood T cell repertoires in COVID-19. TCRdb's copy holds only in-frame clones and misses some; the assay was immunoSEQ multiplex PCR. The table shows some 490,000 clones, with approximately 85% occurring only once. Germline lookup yields CDR1 SGHDN and CDR2 FVKESK. The V end lost 2 bases, the J end lost 1 base, and 8 bases lay between the germline ends. CDR3 length equals 14 residues. This TCR was sampled from a human donor in a cohort sampled during active COVID-19. J is TRBJ1-2 and V is TRBV14, with D perhaps matching TRBD1 (5 bases). The sequenced sample consisted of peripheral blood. In DNA form, the CDR3 reads TGTGCCAGCAGCCAAAGACAGATTAACTATGGCTACACCTTC. Its translation is CASSQRQINYGYTF. Using reference TRBV14 and TRBJ1-2 for the parts outside the CDR3, the full variable domain is EAGVTQFPSHSVIEKGQTVTLRCDPISGHDNLYWYRRVMGKEIKFLLHFVKESKQDESGMPNNRFLAERTGGTYSTLKVQPAELEDSGVYFCASSQRQINYGYTFGSGTRLTVV.